The 9 T cell receptor beta chains below come from one sample, sequenced in a study of technical replicates of blood from a few donors. TCRdb keeps only in-frame clones here, not all; method: immunoSEQ multiplex PCR. There are approximately 60,000 clones in the sample; approximately 83% occur only once, and 4% to 6% lies in the top ten. The sequencing sample was made of PBMCs. These receptors were obtained from a human donor in good health. Some clones in this sample may be carry-over from other donors' samples.

The chain joins TRBV9 to TRBJ1-2; no clear D gene. The germline V gene encodes CDR1 SGDLS and CDR2 YYNGEE. Trimming left V 3 bases short and J 7 bases short, with 16 bases between. This CDR3 spans 14 amino acids. The CDR3 bases are TGTGCCAGCAGCGCTAGATGGGATGCGGGTGGCTACACCTTC. This translates into CASSARWDAGGYTF.

This clone showed up just once. V is TRBV29-1 and J is TRBJ2-7; no reliable D call. Per germline, CDR1 SQVTM and CDR2 ANQGSEA. Trimming stripped 6 bases from V and 0 bases from J, with 9 bases between. The CDR3 is 12 amino acids. The CDR3 region has the DNA TGCAGCGTCGCACATTCCTCCTACGAGCAGTACTTC. Translation: CSVAHSSYEQYF.

The sample holds one count of this clone. The rearrangement joins TRBV12-5 to TRBJ2-2; 14 bases line up with TRBD2. The CDR3 contains 18 residues. Germline trimming cut 2 bases from V and 8 bases from J; bases unmatched to any gene: 10. The germline V gene encodes CDR1 LGHNT and CDR2 FRNRAP. The CDR3 sequence is CASGLFLGGLAGVGELFF. The CDR3 nucleotides are TGTGCTAGTGGTTTGTTCCTGGGGGGACTAGCGGGAGTAGGGGAGCTGTTTTTT.

The chain carries TRBV9 and TRBJ1-2; D is perhaps TRBD1 (5 bases). The CDR3 extends over 15 amino acids. Germline CDR1 is SGDLS and CDR2 is YYNGEE. V lost 6 bases, J lost 3 bases, and 18 bases lay in between. The CDR3 sequence: CASTHYPTDYYGYTF. The CDR3 DNA is TGTGCCAGCACCCACTATCCGACAGACTACTATGGCTACACCTTC.

The chain couples TRBV5-1 to TRBJ1-4, with D possibly TRBD1 on 6 matching bases. In germline, CDR1 is SGHRS, CDR2 YFSETQ. V lost 7 bases and J lost 5, with 15 bases in between. The length of the CDR3 is 14 residues. The CDR3: CASGPGTQNEKLFF. The CDR3 nucleotides are TGCGCCAGCGGCCCCGGGACACAAAATGAAAAACTGTTTTTT.

This clone showed up just once. The chain recombines TRBV5-1 with TRBJ2-2; D perhaps matches TRBD1 (6 bases). The CDR3 extends over 16 amino acids. The V end lost 4 bases, the J end lost 2 bases, and 15 bases lay between the germline ends. Germline lookup yields CDR1 SGHRS and CDR2 YFSETQ. CDR3 bases: TGCGCCAGCAGCCAACGCCGGGACATCAACACCGGGGAGCTGTTTTTT. Its translation is CASSQRRDINTGELFF.

V gene TRBV7-2 combines with J gene TRBJ1-1; D is ambiguous. Germline CDR1 SGHTA, CDR2 FQGNSA. Trimming removed 3 bases from V and 1 base from J, with 6 bases in between. This CDR3 has 13 residues. The CDR3, as DNA: TGTGCCAGCAGCTTTAGGAGGAACACTGAAGCTTTCTTT. Translating gives CASSFRRNTEAFF.

The chain couples TRBV7-2 to TRBJ2-7, with 7 bases that match TRBD1. Trimming cost V 4 bases and J 6 bases; bases outside gene matches: 3. Germline CDR1 is SGHTA and CDR2 is FQGNSA. The CDR3 is made up of 12 amino acids. The CDR3 DNA reads TGTGCCAGCAGCTACAGGGGTCGCGAGCAGTACTTC. Amino acids: CASSYRGREQYF.

This sequence joins TRBV15 and TRBJ1-4, with 10 nucleotides matching TRBD1. V trimming: 3 bases; J trimming: 7 bases; junction bases outside the gene matches: 11. Germline V lookup: CDR1 LNHNV, CDR2 YYDKDF (reference sequence). The CDR3 extends over 17 amino acids. CDR3 region: CATSSWGTGEVSEKLFF. CDR3 coding DNA: TGTGCCACCAGCAGTTGGGGGACAGGGGAAGTCAGTGAAAAACTGTTTTTT. The full variable domain, rest sourced from reference TRBV15 and TRBJ1-4, is DAMVIQNPRYQVTQFGKPVTLSCSQTLNHNVMYWYQQKSSQAPKLLFHYYDKDFNNEADTPDNFQSRRPNTSFCFLDIRSPGLGDTAMYLCATSSWGTGEVSEKLFFGSGTQLSVL.